The 10 T cell receptor beta chains presented below share a single source sample, sequenced in a study of cytomegalovirus exposure and HLA in healthy donors. Vbeta (60) and Jbeta (13) primers were used in the PCR. TCRdb's table, derived via immunoSEQ multiplex PCR, lists solely in-frame clones and lacks some. The table shows approximately 190,000 clones, with approximately 80% occurring only once. Sample: PBMCs. All receptors derive from a woman aged 30 to 39 in good health and CMV-seropositive.

The V and J genes are TRBV5-1 and TRBJ1-3; maybe TRBD1 (6 bases). The CDR3 has 17 amino acids. The V gene lost 4 bases and the J gene lost 0 bases, with 17 bases spanning the gap. CDR1 and CDR2 from the germline V gene are SGHRS and YFSETQ. The CDR3 loop reads CASSTRGSGYSGNTIYF. CDR3 bases: TGCGCCAGCAGCACCAGGGGTTCGGGGTACTCTGGAAACACCATATATTTT.

The J gene is TRBJ1-2, the V gene TRBV5-4; 10 bases are shared with TRBD1. The junction had 6 bases not matched to a gene; V was cut back by 4 bases and J by 3 bases. The CDR3 runs to 15 residues. The germline V gene encodes CDR1 SGHNT and CDR2 YYREEE (reference sequence). CDR3 amino acids: CASSTGDRGHYGYTF. The CDR3 DNA follows: TGTGCCAGCAGCACCGGGGACAGGGGTCACTATGGCTACACCTTC.

This clone was detected only a few times. This chain uses TRBV5-5 with TRBJ2-2; 8 nucleotides line up with TRBD2. V was pared by 0 bases and J by 5 bases, with 9 bases of the junction left unmatched. CDR3 length equals 17 residues. Germline CDR1 is SGHKS and CDR2 is YYEKEE (reference sequence). This chain's CDR3 is CASSLGLAGARTGELFF. The CDR3 nucleotides are TGTGCCAGCAGCTTGGGGCTAGCGGGCGCTCGAACCGGGGAGCTGTTTTTT.

This chain links TRBV6-7 with TRBJ2-1; D uncertain. TRBV6-7 is noted as an ORF with a role that remains uncertain. The CDR3 is 15 residues long. Trimming stripped 2 bases from V and 2 bases from J, with 10 bases between. The CDR3 nucleotides read TGTGCCAGCAGTTACATGACGGAGCCCTACAATGAGCAGTTCTTC. It is translated as CASSYMTEPYNEQFF.

The chain recombines TRBV7-3 with TRBJ2-1, with 12 bases fitting TRBD2. CDR3 size: 14 residues. V lost 6 bases to trimming and J lost 10 bases; unmatched junction nucleotides: 7. The germline V gene encodes CDR1 SGHTA and CDR2 FQGTGA. This CDR3 reads CASSSSGGAYEQFF. Written as DNA, the CDR3 is TGTGCCAGCAGTTCTAGCGGGGGGGCCTACGAGCAGTTCTTC.

The chain couples TRBV28 to TRBJ1-5, with a weak D call TRBD1 (6 bases). Per the germline V gene, CDR1 is MDHEN and CDR2 is SYDVKM. The CDR3 runs 14 residues. V was pared by 5 bases and J by 9 bases, with 17 bases between. The CDR3 loop reads CASSPPDSFRPQHF. The CDR3 nucleotides are TGTGCCAGCAGTCCCCCGGACAGCTTTAGGCCCCAGCATTTT.

The V call is TRBV4-1, the J call TRBJ2-7, with 7 bases fitting TRBD1. The CDR3 runs to 16 residues. Germline V gives CDR1 MGHRA, CDR2 YSYEKL. Unmatched junction bases numbered 8, after V lost 3 bases and J lost 0 bases. CDR3: CASSHVYRDSSYEQYF. CDR3 DNA: TGCGCCAGCAGCCACGTCTACAGGGACAGCTCCTACGAGCAGTACTTC.

The V and J genes are TRBV4-1 and TRBJ1-5; the D gene is possibly TRBD1 (5 bases). Trimming removed 4 bases from V and 6 bases from J, with 16 bases in between. Germline V gene data show CDR1 as MGHRA and CDR2 as YSYEKL. The CDR3 has 15 residues. CDR3 residues: CASSPGRGGGQPQHF. Here the CDR3 DNA reads TGCGCCAGCAGCCCCGGGAGGGGAGGAGGTCAGCCCCAGCATTTT.

This sequence joins TRBV10-3 and TRBJ1-2; weak D call: TRBD1 (5 bases). Germline loops: CDR1 ENHRY, CDR2 SYGVKD. Between the trimmed V and J ends, which lost 6 bases and 3 bases, there was a span of 14 bases. CDR3 size: 14 residues. The CDR3 sequence is CAIRPGEGHYGYTF. CDR3 bases: TGTGCCATCAGACCCGGGGAGGGGCACTATGGCTACACCTTC.

Remarks on this clone: Compared with germline, one end of the junction differs, possibly owing to a read error. The V and J genes are TRBV7-9 and TRBJ2-5; 11 nucleotides align to TRBD2. This CDR3 has 19 residues. CDR1 SEHNR and CDR2 FQNEAQ come from the germline V gene (reference sequence). The CDR3, as DNA: TGTTCCAGCAGCTCCAGGCCCGGGACTAGCGGTTTGAGGGAGGAGACCCAGTACTTC. It yields the protein CSSSSRPGTSGLREETQYF.